This TCR beta chain was identified in a study of tumor-infiltrating lymphocytes in primary liver carcinoma. General study results and limits: Tumor region pairs showed greater overlap than either tumor-adjacent or tumor-blood pairs did. Against blood, tumors held a significantly higher top-250-clone fraction (p = 0.039).

The V end was cut by 5 bases, the J end by 11 bases, with 24 bases between. The CDR3 sequence is 15 residues long. Germline CDR1 is SGHAT and CDR2 is FQNNGV. Researchers generated TCR beta cDNA from approximately 450 ng of total RNA, relying on a constant-region primer. ARM-PCR, slightly modified, supplied the TCR beta libraries through three nested multiplex PCR rounds. TRBV1-TRBV30 forward and Cbeta reverse primers drove the first two roughly 9-cycle rounds. One entry per CDR3 protein, called by TCRdb with MiXCR from the multiplex PCR reads. Of tens of thousands of distinct CDR3 sequences listed, around 81% are singletons. Comments on this clonotype: Its cognate antigen is unknown.

Without any cell sorting, roughly 20-32 mg of bulk tissue yielded co-extracted RNA and DNA. Specimen: liver tumor tissue from sampling region 2. Subset denoted: tumor region T2, inferior pole. This sequence joins TRBV11-2 and TRBJ1-1, with unresolved D. The sequence derives from a woman younger than 45 with primary liver carcinoma and hepatitis B virus infection. The CDR3 loop reads CASSLKRGRLNDAFF. The CDR3 DNA reads TGTGCCAGCAGCCTAAAAAGAGGGAGGTTAAACGATGCTTTCTTT.